A selection of T cell receptor beta chains follows, all from one sample in a study of blood T cell repertoires in COVID-19. TCRdb's table, derived via immunoSEQ multiplex PCR, lists solely in-frame clones and lacks some. This table has approximately 82,000 clones, around 83% appearing once. Sequenced: peripheral blood. The receptor source for this set is a woman between 55 and 75 years old with acute or convalescent COVID-19. Both conserved end residues are part of each CDR3. A D gene is named only where the DNA matches it firmly. Clone size is stated in some rows and not others, as once, few, many or a class when expanded.

V gene: TRBV5-5
CDR3 length: 17
J gene: TRBJ1-3
D gene: .
clone size: .
CDR3 DNA: TGTGCCAGCAGCTTGATGACAGGCTCGAGCTCTGGAAACACCATATATTTT
CDR3 protein: CASSLMTGSSSGNTIYF

V gene: TRBV7-2
CDR3 length: 15
J gene: TRBJ2-7
D gene: TRBD2
clone size: .
CDR3 DNA: TGTGCCAGCAGCCATAGGACTAGCGCGGCCTACGAGCAGTACTTC
CDR3 protein: CASSHRTSAAYEQYF

V gene: TRBV7-2
CDR3 length: 13
J gene: TRBJ1-2
D gene: .
clone size: .
CDR3 DNA: TGTGCCAGCAGCTTAGGAGGGAGCGATGGCTACACCTTC
CDR3 protein: CASSLGGSDGYTF

V gene: TRBV2
CDR3 length: 12
J gene: TRBJ2-5
D gene: .
clone size: .
CDR3 DNA: TGTGCCGGGGGGGCTAGCGGAGAGACCCAGTACTTC
CDR3 protein: CAGGASGETQYF

V gene: TRBV5-1
CDR3 length: 15
J gene: TRBJ2-1
D gene: TRBD2
clone size: .
CDR3 DNA: TGCGCCAGCAGCCTGACTAGCGGGGGGTTAAATGAGCAGTTCTTC
CDR3 protein: CASSLTSGGLNEQFF

V gene: TRBV7-9
CDR3 length: 11
J gene: TRBJ1-2
D gene: .
clone size: .
CDR3 DNA: TGTGCCAGCAGCTTATTCGGTGGCTACACCTTC
CDR3 protein: CASSLFGGYTF

V gene: TRBV28
CDR3 length: 14
J gene: TRBJ2-5
D gene: .
clone size: .
CDR3 DNA: TGTGCCAGCAGTTTAGCGGGAAGCCAAGAGACCCAGTACTTC
CDR3 protein: CASSLAGSQETQYF

V gene: TRBV6-2/TRBV6-3
CDR3 length: 14
J gene: TRBJ1-2
D gene: .
clone size: once
CDR3 DNA: TGTGCCAGCAGTTACGCAGGCCGATCCTATGGCTACACCTTC
CDR3 protein: CASSYAGRSYGYTF

V gene: TRBV5-1
CDR3 length: 14
J gene: TRBJ1-2
D gene: TRBD1
clone size: .
CDR3 DNA: TGCGCCAGCAGCTTGGAACAGGGGGGCTATGGCTACACCTTC
CDR3 protein: CASSLEQGGYGYTF

V gene: TRBV5-6
CDR3 length: 14
J gene: TRBJ2-7
D gene: .
clone size: .
CDR3 DNA: TGTGCCAGCATCACTGCAGGAAGCTCCTACGAGCAGTACTTC
CDR3 protein: CASITAGSSYEQYF

V gene: TRBV11-2
CDR3 length: 16
J gene: TRBJ1-6
D gene: .
clone size: .
CDR3 DNA: TGTGCCAGCAGCCAAGCGGCCAGCTCCTATAATTCACCCCTCCACTTT
CDR3 protein: CASSQAASSYNSPLHF

V gene: TRBV9
CDR3 length: 13
J gene: TRBJ1-2
D gene: .
clone size: once
CDR3 DNA: TGTGCCAGCAGCGGGGAGGGGTTATATGGCTACACCTTC
CDR3 protein: CASSGEGLYGYTF

V gene: TRBV12-3/TRBV12-4
CDR3 length: 13
J gene: TRBJ2-7
D gene: .
clone size: .
CDR3 DNA: TGTGCCAGCAGTTTGGTTCGTCAGGCCGGGGAAATCTTC
CDR3 protein: CASSLVRQAGEIF

V gene: TRBV19
CDR3 length: 14
J gene: TRBJ1-2
D gene: TRBD1
clone size: .
CDR3 DNA: TGTGCCAGTAGTTCGACAGGGGGTAACTATGGCTACACCTTC
CDR3 protein: CASSSTGGNYGYTF

V gene: TRBV19
CDR3 length: 14
J gene: TRBJ1-1
D gene: .
clone size: .
CDR3 DNA: TGTGCCAGTAGTACCCACAGGGAGAACACTGAAGCTTTCTTT
CDR3 protein: CASSTHRENTEAFF

V gene: TRBV2
CDR3 length: 13
J gene: TRBJ2-1
D gene: TRBD2
clone size: .
CDR3 DNA: TGTGCCAGCAGTGAAGTAGAGGGAGGGGAGCAGTTCTTC
CDR3 protein: CASSEVEGGEQFF

V gene: TRBV19
CDR3 length: 14
J gene: TRBJ2-4
D gene: TRBD2
clone size: .
CDR3 DNA: TGTGCCAGTAGTACCGGGACTAGAAAAAACATTCAGTACTTC
CDR3 protein: CASSTGTRKNIQYF

V gene: TRBV11-3
CDR3 length: 14
J gene: TRBJ1-2
D gene: .
clone size: .
CDR3 DNA: TGTGCCAGCACTCTCGGAGGAGGGGCGCGGGGCTACACCTTC
CDR3 protein: CASTLGGGARGYTF

V gene: TRBV29-1
CDR3 length: 13
J gene: TRBJ1-5
D gene: .
clone size: .
CDR3 DNA: TGCAGCGTCGGGCAGGGTAGGAATCAGCCCCAGCATTTT
CDR3 protein: CSVGQGRNQPQHF

V gene: TRBV6-5
CDR3 length: 15
J gene: TRBJ1-5
D gene: TRBD1
clone size: .
CDR3 DNA: TGTGCCAGCAGAATCCCGGGACAGGCTACAGGGCCCCAGCATTTT
CDR3 protein: CASRIPGQATGPQHF

V gene: TRBV11-2
CDR3 length: 16
J gene: TRBJ2-7
D gene: TRBD2
clone size: once
CDR3 DNA: TGTGCCAGCAGCCAAAATCAAGCGGGAGGGTTATCAGGGCAGTACTTC
CDR3 protein: CASSQNQAGGLSGQYF

V gene: TRBV11-2
CDR3 length: 17
J gene: TRBJ1-1
D gene: .
clone size: .
CDR3 DNA: TGTGCCAGCAGCTTAGGATATCGTAGGGGATTGGACACTGAAGCTTTCTTT
CDR3 protein: CASSLGYRRGLDTEAFF

V gene: TRBV5-5
CDR3 length: 15
J gene: TRBJ1-2
D gene: .
clone size: .
CDR3 DNA: TGTGCCAGCAGCTGGGACACTCGAATGGGCTATGGCTACACCTTC
CDR3 protein: CASSWDTRMGYGYTF

V gene: TRBV3-1/TRBV3-2
CDR3 length: 13
J gene: TRBJ2-2
D gene: .
clone size: few
CDR3 DNA: TGTGCCAGCAGAGGACAGATTGCCGGGGAGCTGTTTTTT
CDR3 protein: CASRGQIAGELFF

V gene: TRBV4-3
CDR3 length: 21
J gene: TRBJ2-3
D gene: TRBD2
clone size: .
CDR3 DNA: TGCGCCAGCAGCCAAGACGCCCCCGGGACTAGCGGGGGGGCAGTAGGAGATACGCAGTATTTT
CDR3 protein: CASSQDAPGTSGGAVGDTQYF

V gene: TRBV29-1
CDR3 length: 12
J gene: TRBJ2-1
D gene: .
clone size: once
CDR3 DNA: TGCAGCGTTGAAGACAGTTACAATGAGCAGTTCTTC
CDR3 protein: CSVEDSYNEQFF

V gene: TRBV3-1/TRBV3-2
CDR3 length: 14
J gene: TRBJ2-5
D gene: .
clone size: .
CDR3 DNA: TGTGCCAGCAGCTCCCGAACCCGAGGGGAGACCCAGTACTTC
CDR3 protein: CASSSRTRGETQYF

V gene: TRBV5-1
CDR3 length: 13
J gene: TRBJ1-1
D gene: TRBD1
clone size: few
CDR3 DNA: TGCGCCAGCAGCCTAGACAGGGAGGCAGGGGCTTTCTTT
CDR3 protein: CASSLDREAGAFF

V gene: TRBV5-6
CDR3 length: 15
J gene: TRBJ1-2
D gene: TRBD1
clone size: .
CDR3 DNA: TGTGCCAGCAGCCCGGACAGGAAGGTTAACTATGGCTACACCTTC
CDR3 protein: CASSPDRKVNYGYTF

V gene: TRBV7-8
CDR3 length: 15
J gene: TRBJ1-1
D gene: .
clone size: .
CDR3 DNA: TGTGCCAGCAGCTTGACACAGGGACTAAACACTGAAGCTTTCTTT
CDR3 protein: CASSLTQGLNTEAFF

V gene: TRBV9
CDR3 length: 18
J gene: TRBJ2-6
D gene: .
clone size: .
CDR3 DNA: TGTGCCAGCAGCGGGGAGGGGGGACTCACGTTAAGGGCCAACGTCCTGACTTTC
CDR3 protein: CASSGEGGLTLRANVLTF

V gene: TRBV27
CDR3 length: 19
J gene: TRBJ2-2
D gene: TRBD2
clone size: .
CDR3 DNA: TGTGCCAGCAGTACCTACAGGACTAGCGGGACCGTGGGCACCGGGGAGCTGTTTTTT
CDR3 protein: CASSTYRTSGTVGTGELFF

V gene: TRBV13
CDR3 length: 15
J gene: TRBJ1-1
D gene: .
clone size: .
CDR3 DNA: TGTGCCAGCAGCCCAGGGACACGCAAGAACACTGAAGCTTTCTTT
CDR3 protein: CASSPGTRKNTEAFF

V gene: TRBV20-1
CDR3 length: 18
J gene: TRBJ1-4
D gene: .
clone size: .
CDR3 DNA: TGCAGTGCTAGTCCGACTATCGGACTGGGGGGAACTAATGAAAAACTGTTTTTT
CDR3 protein: CSASPTIGLGGTNEKLFF

V gene: TRBV12-3/TRBV12-4
CDR3 length: 13
J gene: TRBJ2-5
D gene: TRBD2
clone size: .
CDR3 DNA: TGTGCCAGCAGGCTCTCTAGCGGACAGACCCAGTACTTC
CDR3 protein: CASRLSSGQTQYF

V gene: TRBV11-2
CDR3 length: 14
J gene: TRBJ2-2
D gene: .
clone size: once
CDR3 DNA: TGTGCCAGCAGCTTAGTGGGGGCTACCGGGGAGCTGTTTTTT
CDR3 protein: CASSLVGATGELFF

V gene: TRBV27
CDR3 length: 16
J gene: TRBJ2-7
D gene: .
clone size: .
CDR3 DNA: TGTGCCAGCAGAAAATTATATAGGGGGAGGGCCCCCGAGCAGTACTTC
CDR3 protein: CASRKLYRGRAPEQYF

V gene: TRBV6-6
CDR3 length: 14
J gene: TRBJ1-1
D gene: TRBD1
clone size: .
CDR3 DNA: TGTGCCAGCACCAAAGGACAGGGCGGCACTGAAGCTTTCTTT
CDR3 protein: CASTKGQGGTEAFF

V gene: TRBV7-8
CDR3 length: 16
J gene: TRBJ2-7
D gene: .
clone size: .
CDR3 DNA: TGTGCCAGCAGCTTAATGGCGTCAGGGAGGTCCTACGAGCAGTACTTC
CDR3 protein: CASSLMASGRSYEQYF

V gene: TRBV25-1
CDR3 length: 15
J gene: TRBJ2-4
D gene: .
clone size: .
CDR3 DNA: TGTGCCAGCAGTGAATATGGGCTAGCGACGCACATTCAGTACTTC
CDR3 protein: CASSEYGLATHIQYF